The 8 T cell receptor beta chains listed next were all sequenced from one sample in a study of shared clonotypes between healthy human individuals. Profiled with immunoSEQ multiplex PCR; TCRdb holds only in-frame clones, not every one. The sample shows about 490,000 clones, 60% to 80% of them seen only once. The sample comprised PBMCs. These TCRs come from a woman between 40 and 50 years old in good health. Some clones in this sample may be carry-over from other donors' samples.

Comment on this clone: Different DNA sequences within this sample yield the same CDR3. The rearrangement links TRBV11-2 to TRBJ2-7; TRBD2 agrees at 8 bases. The CDR3 has 14 amino acids. With V trimmed by 5 bases and J by 3 bases, 6 bases remained unmatched. CDR1 and CDR2 from the germline V gene are SGHAT and FQNNGV. The DNA of the CDR3 is TGTGCCAGCAGCCCGGGACTAGGACTCTACGAGCAGTACTTC. Its translation: CASSPGLGLYEQYF.

The rearrangement uses TRBV9 and TRBJ2-2, with TRBD1 as a possible D gene (6 bases). Trimming cost V 4 bases and J 6 bases, with 16 bases left between them. The germline V gene has CDR1 SGDLS and CDR2 YYNGEE. The CDR3 is made up of 15 amino acids. The CDR3 region is CASSRTDQQAGELFF. In DNA, the CDR3 is TGTGCCAGCAGCCGGACAGACCAACAGGCCGGGGAGCTGTTTTTT.

The chain carries TRBV19 and TRBJ2-5; a possible D gene is TRBD1 (6 bases). The CDR3 totals 14 residues. V was trimmed by 5 bases and J by 4 bases, leaving 14 bases between them. The germline V gene has CDR1 LNHDA and CDR2 SQIVND (reference sequence). For the CDR3, the DNA is TGTGCCAGTAGTTTGGGACAACTGGGAGAGACCCAGTACTTC. Translation: CASSLGQLGETQYF.

J is TRBJ1-2 and V is TRBV6-6; possible D gene TRBD1, 6 bases. Germline V gene lookup returns CDR1 MNHNY and CDR2 SVGAGI (reference sequence). Trimming stripped 2 bases from V and 5 bases from J, with 12 bases between. The CDR3 covers 14 residues. Here the CDR3 DNA reads TGTGCCAGCAGTTACGACAGGAGGAGTTATGGCTACACCTTC. Amino acids: CASSYDRRSYGYTF.

The rearrangement joins TRBV11-2 to TRBJ2-7; 7 bases map to TRBD2. The junction had 4 bases not matched to a gene; V was cut back by 5 bases and J by 3 bases. The germline gives CDR1 SGHAT, CDR2 FQNNGV. The CDR3 contains 13 residues. In DNA, the CDR3 is TGTGCCAGCAGCCCCCGGGACTACTACGAGCAGTACTTC. It yields the protein CASSPRDYYEQYF. Looking up the rest from reference TRBV11-2 and TRBJ2-7 gives the full variable domain: EAGVAQSPRYKIIEKRQSVAFWCNPISGHATLYWYQQILGQGPKLLIQFQNNGVVDDSQLPKDRFSAERLKGVDSTLKIQPAKLEDSAVYLCASSPRDYYEQYFGPGTRLTVT.

The chain is built from TRBV5-1 and TRBJ2-3; 12 bases are shared with TRBD2. Germline values: CDR1 SGHRS, CDR2 YFSETQ. V lost 3 bases to trimming and J lost 3 bases; unmatched junction nucleotides: 5. CDR3 length: 16 amino acids. CDR3 protein: CASSSLGLAGTDTQYF. DNA of the CDR3: TGCGCCAGCAGCTCCCTAGGACTAGCGGGGACAGATACGCAGTATTTT.

This clone showed up just once. V is TRBV4-1 and J is TRBJ1-5; the D gene is possibly TRBD1 (5 bases). The V gene's germline CDR1 is MGHRA and CDR2 YSYEKL. The CDR3 has 13 residues. The V and J ends lost 3 bases and 7 bases respectively, with 10 bases between them. In nucleotides, the CDR3 is TGCGCCAGCAGCCATGATAGGGGACAGCCCCAGCATTTT. Amino acids: CASSHDRGQPQHF.

The chain couples TRBV7-8 to TRBJ1-3; 7 bases agree with TRBD1. Germline V gene data show CDR1 as SGHVS and CDR2 as FQNEAQ. The CDR3 extends over 14 amino acids. The V and J ends lost 5 bases and 8 bases, in that order; junction bases with no gene match: 9. CDR3 sequence (DNA): TGTGCCAGCAGCCCTCGACAGGGATCACACACCATATATTTT. Translated, it gives CASSPRQGSHTIYF. The complete variable domain, with remaining parts taken from reference TRBV7-8 and TRBJ1-3, reads GAGVSQSPRYKVAKRGQDVALRCDPISGHVSLFWYQQALGQGPEFLTYFQNEAQLDKSGLPSDRFFAERPEGSVSTLKIQRTQQEDSAVYLCASSPRQGSHTIYFGEGSWLTVV.